The entry below gives a single TCR beta chain sequence along with its context. This record belongs to a study of OX40 agonist ivuxolimab in advanced cancers. The germline V and J ends were trimmed by 4 bases and 0 bases, with 10 bases remaining between them. Germline V gene sequence: CDR1 SGHRS, CDR2 YFSETQ. The length of the CDR3 is 14 residues. Baseline, cycle 4 day 1, and cycle 7 day 1 were the blood sampling points. Measured with immunoSEQ multiplex PCR; TCRdb has only the in-frame clones, and not every one. Found here are approximately 21,000 clones, about four fifths of them singletons; the top ten hold 3.1%.

The chain recombines TRBV5-1 with TRBJ1-2; D is unclear. The sample here was CD4+ or CD8+ T cells sorted from blood, taken in a trial of the OX40 agonist ivuxolimab. The sequence came from an adult with an advanced solid tumor such as melanoma, head and neck, liver or kidney cancer. The CDR3 nucleotides are TGCGCCAGCAGCCGACAAGATGCTAACTATGGCTACACCTTC. Protein sequence: CASSRQDANYGYTF.